The following is a TCR beta chain sequence with its context. Its antigen is as yet unknown. This sample is drawn from a study of cytomegalovirus exposure and HLA in healthy donors. Points from the study as a whole: Common viral pathogens were later found to be apparently linked to several of the most significant clusters. Later work found most CMV-associated TCR beta chains apparently HLA-restricted. Among TCR beta chains, those listed as cytomegalovirus-associated numbered 164. TCR beta chains associated with HLA were, in a later analysis, more clonally expanded than equally common others.

With 60 Vbeta and 13 Jbeta primers, the PCR was carried out. Profiling relied on immunoSEQ multiplex PCR, and the TCRdb table lists in-frame clones only, not all of them. The sample includes tens of thousands of clones. This CDR3 is 15 amino acids long. V lost 4 bases and J lost 6, with 17 bases in between. Germline V gene sequence: CDR1 KGHSH, CDR2 LQKENI. The sequenced material came from PBMCs. This TCR was recovered from a girl aged 10 to 17 in good health and CMV-seropositive. The gene calls are TRBV18 and TRBJ2-3; D is ambiguous. This CDR3 is CASSQSLESVDTQYF. The CDR3 coding sequence is TGTGCCAGCTCACAAAGCCTCGAATCGGTGGATACGCAGTATTTT.